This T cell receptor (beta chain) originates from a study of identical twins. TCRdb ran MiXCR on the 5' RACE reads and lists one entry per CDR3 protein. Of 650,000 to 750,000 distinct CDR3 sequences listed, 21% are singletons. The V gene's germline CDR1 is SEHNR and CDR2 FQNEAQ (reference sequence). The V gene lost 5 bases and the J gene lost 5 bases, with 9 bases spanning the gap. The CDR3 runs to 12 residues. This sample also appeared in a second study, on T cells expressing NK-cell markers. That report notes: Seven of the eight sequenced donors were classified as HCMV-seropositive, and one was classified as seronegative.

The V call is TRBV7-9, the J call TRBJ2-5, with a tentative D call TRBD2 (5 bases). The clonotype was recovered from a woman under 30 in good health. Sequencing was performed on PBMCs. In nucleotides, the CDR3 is TGTGCCAGCAGCCGGACTGTTGAGACCCAGTACTTC. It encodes CASSRTVETQYF. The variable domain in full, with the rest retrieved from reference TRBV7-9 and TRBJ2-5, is DTGVSQNPRHKITKRGQNVTFRCDPISEHNRLYWYRQTLGQGPEFLTYFQNEAQLEKSRLLSDRFSAERPKGSFSTLEIQRTEQGDSAMYLCASSRTVETQYFGPGTRLLVL.